These 29 T cell receptor beta chains came from one sample sequenced in a study of T cells and Merkel cell carcinoma outcomes. Only in-frame clones appear in the TCRdb table, and some are missing; sequencing was by immunoSEQ multiplex PCR. Of 15,000 to 25,000 clones listed, about four fifths are singletons. The sequenced sample was tumor tissue from Merkel cell carcinoma. The receptor set was obtained from a human donor with Merkel cell carcinoma.

V usage is TRBV5-5 and J usage is TRBJ1-2; the D is unclear. The CDR3 has 13 amino acids. Per the germline V gene, CDR1 is SGHKS and CDR2 is YYEKEE (reference sequence). V lost 4 bases to trimming and J lost 10 bases, with 17 bases between them. The CDR3 protein is CASSEGPLHDYTF. CDR3 nucleotides: TGTGCCAGCAGCGAGGGCCCTCTACATGACTACACCTTC. The whole variable domain, filled in from reference TRBV5-5 and TRBJ1-2, reads DAGVTQSPTHLIKTRGQQVTLRCSPISGHKSVSWYQQVLGQGPQFIFQYYEKEERGRGNFPDRFSARQFPNYSSELNVNALLLGDSALYLCASSEGPLHDYTFGSGTRLTVV.

The J gene is TRBJ2-7, the V gene TRBV5-6; 14 bases match TRBD2. Germline CDR1 SGHDT, CDR2 YYEEEE. V shed 4 bases, J shed 6 bases, and the junction held 12 bases outside the gene matches. The CDR3 spans 17 residues. CDR3 in amino acids: CASSVGLAGALPTEQYF. CDR3 DNA sequence: TGTGCCAGCAGCGTGGGACTAGCGGGGGCCCTTCCTACCGAGCAGTACTTC.

The chain links TRBV9 to TRBJ2-3; D gene uncertain. Germline CDR1 is SGDLS and CDR2 is YYNGEE. V was trimmed by 4 bases and J by 4 bases, leaving 16 bases between them. CDR3 length: 15 residues. The CDR3 region has the DNA TGTGCCAGCAGCCCCCATGGGGATACCTCAGATACGCAGTATTTT. Translating gives CASSPHGDTSDTQYF.

The genes are TRBV9 and TRBJ2-3, with D possibly being TRBD2 (6 bases). The CDR3 loop spans 15 amino acids. Germline assignment: CDR1 SGDLS and CDR2 YYNGEE. Trimming stripped 0 bases from V and 0 bases from J, with 8 bases between. CDR3 loop: CASSVVGGSTDTQYF. The DNA for the CDR3 is TGTGCCAGCAGCGTAGTCGGGGGTAGCACAGATACGCAGTATTTT. The full variable domain, completed using reference TRBV9 and TRBJ2-3, is DSGVTQTPKHLITATGQRVTLRCSPRSGDLSVYWYQQSLDQGLQFLIQYYNGEERAKGNILERFSAQQFPDLHSELNLSSLELGDSALYFCASSVVGGSTDTQYFGPGTRLTVL.

V is TRBV18 and J is TRBJ1-1, with D unclear. The CDR3 runs 14 residues. CDR1 and CDR2 (germline): KGHSH, LQKENI. V lost 6 bases and J lost 2, with 13 bases in between. Here the CDR3 DNA reads TGTGCCAGCTCTCTTCAAGCGGTCAACACTGAAGCTTTCTTT. Amino acids: CASSLQAVNTEAFF.

This clone occurred a few times. The chain carries TRBV7-9 and TRBJ2-7, with D possibly matching TRBD2 (6 bases). There are 15 residues in the CDR3. V lost 1 base and J lost 3, with 13 bases in between. Germline loops: CDR1 SEHNR, CDR2 FQNEAQ (reference sequence). Here the CDR3 reads CASSLGPGGVYEQYF. The CDR3 region has the DNA TGTGCCAGCAGCTTAGGACCTGGCGGGGTCTACGAGCAGTACTTC.

V is TRBV5-1 and J is TRBJ2-5, with TRBD1 matching over 11 bases. V was clipped by 3 bases and J by 4 bases; unmatched bases: 2. CDR1 and CDR2 from the germline V gene are SGHRS and YFSETQ. The CDR3 spans 14 residues. CDR3: CASSWDRGGETQYF. Written as DNA, the CDR3 is TGCGCCAGCAGCTGGGACAGGGGGGGAGAGACCCAGTACTTC. The full variable domain, with the rest looked up from reference TRBV5-1 and TRBJ2-5, is KAGVTQTPRYLIKTRGQQVTLSCSPISGHRSVSWYQQTPGQGLQFLFEYFSETQRNKGNFPGRFSGRQFSNSRSEMNVSTLELGDSALYLCASSWDRGGETQYFGPGTRLLVL.

Notes on this clone: At one of its ends the junction is not consistent with the germline gene, which may arise from a read error. At the DNA level, this CDR3 is encoded by other sequences in the same sample as well. This chain joins TRBV30 and TRBJ1-2, with 7 bases identical to TRBD1. The CDR3 contains 12 residues. Germline CDR1 reads GTSNPN; CDR2 reads SVGIG (reference sequence). The CDR3 DNA reads as TGTGCCTGGAGTGTCATGAACAGGGGCTACACTTTC. Translation gives CAWSVMNRGYTF. The full variable domain, completed using reference TRBV30 and TRBJ1-2, is SQTIHQWPATLVQPVGSPLSLECTVEGTSNPNLYWYRQAAGRGLQLLFYSVGIGQISSEVPQNLSASRPQDRQFILSSKKLLLSDSGFYLCAWSVMNRGYTFGSGTRLTVV.

The J gene is TRBJ1-1, the V gene TRBV19; D may be TRBD1 (6 bases). This CDR3 is built from 13 residues. Germline CDR1 is LNHDA and CDR2 is SQIVND (reference sequence). The germline V and J ends were trimmed by 10 bases and 10 bases, with 22 bases remaining between them. The CDR3 nucleotides read TGTGCCACCGATCAGGGGACCTTTAGTGGAGCTTTCTTT. Protein product: CATDQGTFSGAFF.

This clone showed up just a few times. The chain carries TRBV6-6 and TRBJ2-3; 8 nucleotides match TRBD2. The V and J ends lost 0 bases and 3 bases, in that order; junction bases with no gene match: 5. This CDR3 comprises 16 residues. CDR1 and CDR2 from the germline V gene are MNHNY and SVGAGI (reference sequence). The CDR3 nucleotides are TGTGCCAGCAGTTACTCGAGAAGCGGGAGAACAGATACGCAGTATTTT. It is translated as CASSYSRSGRTDTQYF.

The genes are TRBV30 and TRBJ1-6; no clear D. Germline-derived CDR1 and CDR2 are GTSNPN and SVGIG (reference sequence). The length of the CDR3 is 14 residues. The ends were cut back, 3 bases at V and 6 bases at J, with 12 bases in the middle. CDR3 loop: CAWSQVAANSPLHF. The CDR3, as DNA: TGTGCCTGGAGCCAGGTAGCCGCTAATTCACCCCTCCACTTT.

This clone was recorded once. The V gene is TRBV2, the J gene TRBJ2-3; 11 nucleotides line up with TRBD2. Germline assignment: CDR1 SNHLY and CDR2 FYNNEI. The CDR3 is made up of 17 amino acids. V shed 3 bases and J 0 bases; nucleotides not matched to a gene: 5. CDR3: CASSDLAGGLSTDTQYF. CDR3 DNA: TGTGCCAGCAGTGATTTAGCGGGAGGGCTTAGCACAGATACGCAGTATTTT.

This clone was seen a few times. The rearrangement links TRBV6-6 to TRBJ1-6; TRBD1 aligns across 7 bases. V was clipped by 6 bases and J by 7 bases; unmatched bases: 6. This CDR3 is built from 14 residues. CDR1 is MNHNY, CDR2 SVGAGI, per germline (reference sequence). The CDR3 sequence: CASSRDSQNSPLHF. Here the CDR3 DNA reads TGTGCCAGCAGCCGGGACAGTCAAAATTCACCCCTCCACTTT.

The CDR3 spells CASSLASGTGTDTQYF. The CDR3 DNA sequence: TGTGCCAGCAGCTTAGCTTCTGGGACCGGAACAGATACGCAGTATTTT. The chain carries TRBV7-2 and TRBJ2-3; D tentatively fits TRBD1 or TRBD2 (5 bases each). Trimming removed 0 bases from V and 3 bases from J, with 13 bases in between. Germline V gives CDR1 SGHTA, CDR2 FQGNSA. The CDR3 contains 16 residues.

The V and J genes are TRBV28 and TRBJ2-3, with D uncertain. Trimming pared 4 bases from V and 0 bases from J, leaving 14 bases between. CDR1 and CDR2 (germline): MDHEN, SYDVKM. The length of the CDR3 is 16 residues. The CDR3 DNA reads TGTGCCAGCAGTTCTTATCGACATTCTAGCACAGATACGCAGTATTTT. This encodes CASSSYRHSSTDTQYF.

The V and J genes are TRBV4-1 and TRBJ1-5; no clear D gene. Germline CDR1 is MGHRA and CDR2 is YSYEKL. V was pared by 4 bases and J by 4 bases, with 8 bases between. This CDR3 has 13 amino acids. CDR3 sequence (DNA): TGCGCCAGCAGCCGGATAGTAAATCAGCCCCAGCATTTT. Protein sequence: CASSRIVNQPQHF.

V usage is TRBV5-4 and J usage is TRBJ1-5; possibly TRBD1 for D (5 bases). The CDR3 is 13 residues long. Germline V gene lookup returns CDR1 SGHNT and CDR2 YYREEE (reference sequence). V lost 1 base to trimming and J lost 11 bases, with 13 bases between them. The CDR3 region is CASSLNPGRAQHF. The CDR3 bases are TGTGCCAGCAGCTTGAACCCGGGACGGGCCCAGCATTTT.

The gene calls are TRBV5-5 and TRBJ1-5, with D perhaps matching TRBD1 (6 bases). V gave up 4 bases and J gave up 0 bases, with 11 bases separating them. CDR1 SGHKS and CDR2 YYEKEE come from the germline V gene (reference sequence). The CDR3 covers 15 residues. The CDR3 bases are TGTGCCAGCAGCATCGCGGACAGTAGCAATCAGCCCCAGCATTTT. It specifies CASSIADSSNQPQHF.

This clone was observed once. The V gene is TRBV6-6, the J gene TRBJ1-5; TRBD1 is a possible D gene (6 bases). The CDR3 extends over 14 amino acids. Germline CDR1 reads MNHNY; CDR2 reads SVGAGI (reference sequence). The V gene lost 11 bases and the J gene lost 0 bases, with 14 bases spanning the gap. CDR3 sequence: CASTSGDSNQPQHF. CDR3 sequence (DNA): TGTGCCTCCACTTCAGGGGATAGCAATCAGCCCCAGCATTTT.

Remarks on this clone: One end of the junction does not line up with germline, which may come from a read error. The chain uses TRBV27 and TRBJ1-1, with a weak D call TRBD1 (5 bases). The germline gives CDR1 MNHEY, CDR2 SMNVEV (reference sequence). There are 16 residues in the CDR3. Here the CDR3 reads CTSSLFFRGVWTEAFF. The DNA of the CDR3 is TGTACCAGCAGTTTATTCTTTAGAGGGGTGTGGACTGAAGCTTTCTTT.

The chain is built from TRBV5-1 and TRBJ2-7; a possible D gene is TRBD2 (5 bases). Germline V gene data show CDR1 as SGHRS and CDR2 as YFSETQ. Trimming pared 1 base from V and 5 bases from J, leaving 7 bases between. The CDR3 consists of 12 residues. The CDR3 is CASSLSGNEQYF. The DNA of the CDR3 is TGCGCCAGCAGCTTGAGCGGAAACGAGCAGTACTTC.

This sequence joins TRBV7-9 and TRBJ2-7; D is perhaps TRBD1 (6 bases). Trimming pared 3 bases from V and 2 bases from J, leaving 8 bases between. This CDR3 has 13 residues. Germline V gene data show CDR1 as SEHNR and CDR2 as FQNEAQ (reference sequence). The CDR3: CASSFGTPYEQYF. CDR3 coding DNA: TGTGCCAGCAGCTTCGGGACACCCTACGAGCAGTACTTC. The variable domain in full, completed from reference TRBV7-9 and TRBJ2-7, reads DTGVSQNPRHKITKRGQNVTFRCDPISEHNRLYWYRQTLGQGPEFLTYFQNEAQLEKSRLLSDRFSAERPKGSFSTLEIQRTEQGDSAMYLCASSFGTPYEQYFGPGTRLTVT.

Here the CDR3 DNA reads TGCGCCAGCGCGCGCACCTCTGGGGCCAACGTCCTGACTTTC. It is translated as CASARTSGANVLTF. The V gene is TRBV5-1, the J gene TRBJ2-6; no clear D. The V gene lost 7 bases and the J gene lost 0 bases, with 8 bases spanning the gap. Germline-derived CDR1 and CDR2 are SGHRS and YFSETQ. There are 14 residues in the CDR3. The full variable domain, with the rest looked up from reference TRBV5-1 and TRBJ2-6, is KAGVTQTPRYLIKTRGQQVTLSCSPISGHRSVSWYQQTPGQGLQFLFEYFSETQRNKGNFPGRFSGRQFSNSRSEMNVSTLELGDSALYLCASARTSGANVLTFGAGSRLTVL.

CDR3 residues: CASSPEGEAFF. For the CDR3, the DNA is TGTGCCAGCAGCCCCGAGGGTGAAGCTTTCTTT. V usage is TRBV6-6 and J usage is TRBJ1-1; D remains unclear. The CDR3 totals 11 residues. Trimming took off 6 bases at V and 7 bases at J, with 9 bases between the two ends. The germline V gene encodes CDR1 MNHNY and CDR2 SVGAGI (reference sequence).

This chain connects TRBV5-6 to TRBJ2-2; TRBD1 agrees at 11 bases. The germline gives CDR1 SGHDT, CDR2 YYEEEE. The CDR3 has 14 amino acids. Germline trimming cut 3 bases from V and 6 bases from J; bases unmatched to any gene: 1. This CDR3 reads CASSWGQGAGELFF. CDR3 in DNA: TGTGCCAGCAGCTGGGGACAGGGGGCCGGGGAGCTGTTTTTT.

This clone was seen only a few times. This chain uses TRBV11-3 with TRBJ2-1, with unresolved D. Germline values: CDR1 SGHNT, CDR2 YENEEA. The CDR3 loop spans 14 amino acids. Trimming took 2 bases from V and 4 from J, leaving 9 bases between them. The DNA of the CDR3 is TGTGCCAGCAGCTTACAGCTCGGATACAATGAGCAGTTCTTC. This translates into CASSLQLGYNEQFF.

This sequence joins TRBV18 and TRBJ2-7, with D possibly TRBD2 on 5 matching bases. The germline V and J ends were trimmed by 0 bases and 3 bases, with 12 bases remaining between them. The length of the CDR3 is 15 residues. In germline, CDR1 is KGHSH, CDR2 LQKENI. As DNA, the CDR3 is TGTGCCAGCTCACCACCGGCGGGTCTGCGCTACGAGCAGTACTTC. Amino acids: CASSPPAGLRYEQYF.

The chain employs TRBV27 and TRBJ2-4; D gene unclear. The CDR3 contains 16 residues. With 5 bases removed from V and 0 bases from J, the gap between germline ends came to 14 bases. CDR1 and CDR2 (germline): MNHEY, SMNVEV (reference sequence). The CDR3 reads CASSPETRLAKNIQYF. In nucleotides, the CDR3 is TGTGCCAGCAGTCCCGAGACAAGACTAGCCAAAAACATTCAGTACTTC.

The rearrangement links TRBV5-1 to TRBJ1-2; D unclear. This CDR3 comprises 14 residues. V lost 3 bases to trimming and J lost 5 bases, with 14 bases between them. The V gene's germline CDR1 is SGHRS and CDR2 YFSETQ. Here the CDR3 reads CASSSPPPDYGYTF. CDR3 nucleotides: TGCGCCAGCAGCTCCCCTCCTCCGGATTATGGCTACACCTTC.